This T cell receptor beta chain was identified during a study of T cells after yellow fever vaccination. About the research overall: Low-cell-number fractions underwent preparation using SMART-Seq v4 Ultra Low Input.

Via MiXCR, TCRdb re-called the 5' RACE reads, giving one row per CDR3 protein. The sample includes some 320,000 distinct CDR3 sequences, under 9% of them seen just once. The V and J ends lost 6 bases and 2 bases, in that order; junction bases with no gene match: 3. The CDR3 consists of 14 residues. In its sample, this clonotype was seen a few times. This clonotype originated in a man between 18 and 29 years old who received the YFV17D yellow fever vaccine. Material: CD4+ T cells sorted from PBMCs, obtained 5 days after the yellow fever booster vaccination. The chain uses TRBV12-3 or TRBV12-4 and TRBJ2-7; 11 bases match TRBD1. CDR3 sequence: CASRSGQGAYEQYF. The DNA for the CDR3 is TGTGCCAGCAGATCGGGACAGGGGGCCTACGAGCAGTACTTC.